These 31 T cell receptor beta chains were all obtained from the same sample, sequenced in a study of blood T cell repertoires in COVID-19. Method: immunoSEQ multiplex PCR; TCRdb's copy keeps in-frame clones and lacks some. This table holds about 34,000 clones, 75% to 90% found once. Sequenced input: peripheral blood. The origin of the receptors is a woman aged 65 to 85 with acute or convalescent COVID-19.

This clone has a handful of counts. V gene TRBV27 combines with J gene TRBJ2-7; TRBD1 matches at 7 bases. Trimming removed 5 bases from V and 3 bases from J; junction bases left unmatched: 7. The CDR3 consists of 14 residues. Per the germline V gene, CDR1 is MNHEY and CDR2 is SMNVEV (reference sequence). Here the CDR3 DNA reads TGTGCCAGCAGTCCGTCCCGGGACAGCTACGAGCAGTACTTC. Amino acids: CASSPSRDSYEQYF.

V gene TRBV5-1 combines with J gene TRBJ2-7; 11 bases agree with TRBD2. There are 17 residues in the CDR3. The ends lost 5 bases at V and 1 base at J; junction bases unmatched: 11. Per germline, CDR1 SGHRS and CDR2 YFSETQ. The CDR3 coding sequence is TGCGCCAGCAGTCCCGGGACTAGCGGATTATTATCCTACGAGCAGTACTTC. Translating it yields CASSPGTSGLLSYEQYF.

V usage is TRBV6-5 and J usage is TRBJ1-1; 7 nucleotides align to TRBD1. Germline values: CDR1 MNHEY, CDR2 SVGAGI. The CDR3 has 15 amino acids. J was trimmed by 4 bases and V by 7 bases; bases with no gene match: 12. CDR3 sequence reads: CASMPRRQGFTEAFF. CDR3 nucleotide sequence: TGTGCCAGCATGCCTCGGAGACAGGGCTTCACTGAAGCTTTCTTT.

The gene calls are TRBV28 and TRBJ2-1; the match to TRBD2 covers 7 bases. Trimming removed 5 bases from V and 7 bases from J; junction bases left unmatched: 14. There are 16 residues in the CDR3. The germline CDR1 and CDR2 sequences are MDHEN and SYDVKM. Written as DNA, the CDR3 is TGTGCCAGCAGTGGGAGGGGTGCGCGGGAGTTGAATGAGCAGTTCTTC. The encoded protein is CASSGRGARELNEQFF. Using reference TRBV28 and TRBJ2-1 for the parts outside the CDR3, the full variable domain is DVKVTQSSRYLVKRTGEKVFLECVQDMDHENMFWYRQDPGLGLRLIYFSYDVKMKEKGDIPEGYSVSREKKERFSLILESASTNQTSMYLCASSGRGARELNEQFFGPGTRLTVL.

The gene calls are TRBV6-5 and TRBJ2-5, with D maybe TRBD1 (6 bases). The CDR3 extends over 15 amino acids. Germline V gene sequence: CDR1 MNHEY, CDR2 SVGAGI. V lost 4 bases and J 2 bases, leaving 14 bases between the germline ends. The CDR3: CASSWTVRMQETQYF. DNA of the CDR3: TGTGCCAGCAGTTGGACAGTTAGGATGCAAGAGACCCAGTACTTC.

The J gene is TRBJ2-7, the V gene TRBV15; 10 positions agree with TRBD2. The germline CDR1 and CDR2 sequences are LNHNV and YYDKDF (reference sequence). The ends lost 2 bases at V and 2 bases at J; junction bases unmatched: 9. This CDR3 comprises 17 residues. The CDR3 here is CATSRKIAGGLTYEQYF. The CDR3 nucleotides read TGTGCCACCAGCAGAAAGATAGCGGGAGGCCTCACCTACGAGCAGTACTTC.

This clone has only one observation. CDR3 coding DNA: TGTGCCAGTAGTATAATGATTCGCGGGGGCACCGGGGAGCTGTTTTTT. It translates to CASSIMIRGGTGELFF. The V and J genes are TRBV19 and TRBJ2-2, with TRBD2 identical over 7 bases. From germline, CDR1 is LNHDA and CDR2 SQIVND (reference sequence). The CDR3 consists of 16 residues. The J segment lost 4 bases and the V segment lost 2 bases, leaving 7 bases of the junction unmatched. The complete variable domain, with remaining parts taken from reference TRBV19 and TRBJ2-2, reads DGGITQSPKYLFRKEGQNVTLSCEQNLNHDAMYWYRQDPGQGLRLIYYSQIVNDFQKGDIAEGYSVSREKKESFPLTVTSAQKNPTAFYLCASSIMIRGGTGELFFGEGSRLTVL.

In DNA, the CDR3 is TGCGCCAGCAGCGGTGGACTAGCGGACACCTACGAGCAGTACTTC. This codes for CASSGGLADTYEQYF. The V call is TRBV4-1, the J call TRBJ2-7, with 10 bases matching TRBD2. Germline CDR1 reads MGHRA; CDR2 reads YSYEKL. The CDR3 covers 15 residues. The ends lost 5 bases at V and 2 bases at J; junction bases unmatched: 6.

The chain couples TRBV19 to TRBJ2-7; 7 positions agree with TRBD1. The V gene end was trimmed by 10 bases and the J gene end by 1 base; junction bases not matched to a gene: 7. CDR3 size: 13 residues. The V gene's germline CDR1 is LNHDA and CDR2 SQIVND (reference sequence). The CDR3 is CATSDRLSYEQYF. In DNA form, the CDR3 reads TGTGCCACATCGGACAGGCTATCCTACGAGCAGTACTTC. Using reference TRBV19 and TRBJ2-7 for the parts outside the CDR3, the full variable domain is DGGITQSPKYLFRKEGQNVTLSCEQNLNHDAMYWYRQDPGQGLRLIYYSQIVNDFQKGDIAEGYSVSREKKESFPLTVTSAQKNPTAFYLCATSDRLSYEQYFGPGTRLTVT.

V gene TRBV5-1 combines with J gene TRBJ1-2; 8 bases are a match to TRBD1. The junction had 12 bases not matched to a gene; V was cut back by 1 base and J by 7 bases. Germline CDR1 reads SGHRS; CDR2 reads YFSETQ. The CDR3 is made up of 16 amino acids. The CDR3 here is CASSLWTGMDNIGYTF. Here the CDR3 DNA reads TGCGCCAGCAGCTTGTGGACAGGGATGGATAATATTGGCTACACCTTC.

V usage is TRBV24-1 and J usage is TRBJ1-5; D perhaps matches TRBD1 (6 bases). The germline V gene has CDR1 KGHDR and CDR2 SFDVKD. Trimming pared 4 bases from V and 4 bases from J, leaving 10 bases between. The CDR3 length is 14 residues. The CDR3 bases are TGTGCCACCAGTGACTCAGACAGGAATCAGCCCCAGCATTTT. Protein: CATSDSDRNQPQHF.

The rearrangement links TRBV5-1 to TRBJ2-7; D remains unclear. Trimming cost V 0 bases and J 3 bases, with 13 bases left between them. This CDR3 is 15 amino acids long. CDR1 and CDR2 from the germline V gene are SGHRS and YFSETQ. CDR3 in DNA: TGCGCCAGCAGCTTGGCCGTAGCTGGCCTCTACGAGCAGTACTTC. Translated: CASSLAVAGLYEQYF.

The chain joins TRBV5-1 to TRBJ1-1, with D perhaps TRBD1 (6 bases). This CDR3 comprises 14 residues. V was pared by 1 base and J by 5 bases, with 12 bases between. Germline lookup yields CDR1 SGHRS and CDR2 YFSETQ. CDR3 nucleotides: TGCGCCAGCAGCTTGTGGGGGGGCGAGACTGAAGCTTTCTTT. Protein sequence: CASSLWGGETEAFF.

This clone was picked up a small number of times. This chain connects TRBV10-3 to TRBJ2-3; D gene unclear. Germline V CDR1 and CDR2: ENHRY, SYGVKD. The CDR3 length is 14 residues. V was pared by 2 bases and J by 1 base, with 7 bases between. The CDR3 sequence: CAISERQGTDTQYF. The CDR3 region has the DNA TGTGCCATCAGTGAGCGCCAGGGCACAGATACGCAGTATTTT.

The V and J genes are TRBV27 and TRBJ2-7; TRBD1 might be the D (5 bases). The V gene's germline CDR1 is MNHEY and CDR2 SMNVEV (reference sequence). This CDR3 spans 15 amino acids. The V gene lost 6 bases and the J gene lost 2 bases, with 17 bases spanning the gap. The CDR3 bases are TGTGCCAGCAGGCAGGGTGTTATTAGCCCCTACGAGCAGTACTTC. Protein sequence: CASRQGVISPYEQYF.

CDR3 in DNA: TGTGCCAGTAGTCCGGCGGGGGGCGCCCATAGAGAGGAGACCCAGTACTTC. It yields the protein CASSPAGGAHREETQYF. The rearrangement uses TRBV19 and TRBJ2-5; 8 bases are a match to TRBD2. Per the germline V gene, CDR1 is LNHDA and CDR2 is SQIVND (reference sequence). The CDR3 is 17 amino acids. The junction had 16 bases not matched to a gene; V was cut back by 5 bases and J by 5 bases.

The chain links TRBV15 to TRBJ1-1, with D perhaps matching TRBD1 (6 bases). Per the germline V gene, CDR1 is LNHNV and CDR2 is YYDKDF (reference sequence). CDR3 length equals 14 residues. Deletions cut 1 base from V and 6 bases from J, with 12 bases between. This CDR3 reads CATSRGYEGAEAFF. CDR3 in DNA: TGTGCCACCAGCAGAGGATACGAGGGGGCTGAAGCTTTCTTT. Together with reference TRBV15 and TRBJ1-1, the CDR3 gives the full variable domain: DAMVIQNPRYQVTQFGKPVTLSCSQTLNHNVMYWYQQKSSQAPKLLFHYYDKDFNNEADTPDNFQSRRPNTSFCFLDIRSPGLGDTAMYLCATSRGYEGAEAFFGQGTRLTVV.

This chain connects TRBV12-5 to TRBJ1-2; TRBD1 is a possible D gene (5 bases). Per the germline V gene, CDR1 is LGHNT and CDR2 is FRNRAP. Trimming cost V 0 bases and J 3 bases, with 20 bases left between them. CDR3 length: 18 amino acids. This chain's CDR3 is CASGLVPGTPNLDYGYTF. The CDR3 nucleotides are TGTGCTAGTGGTTTGGTACCCGGGACTCCGAACCTCGACTATGGCTACACCTTC.

The gene calls are TRBV5-8 and TRBJ1-6; no clear D gene. CDR1 SGHTS and CDR2 YDEGEE come from the germline V gene. V lost 3 bases and J 16 bases, leaving 2 bases between the germline ends. The CDR3 spans 8 residues. CDR3 nucleotides: TGTGCCAGCAGCTCTCTCCACTTT. Translating gives CASSSLHF. Filled out from reference TRBV5-8 and TRBJ1-6, the complete variable domain reads EAGVTQSPTHLIKTRGQQATLRCSPISGHTSVYWYQQALGLGLQFLLWYDEGEERNRGNFPPRFSGRQFPNYSSELNVNALELEDSALYLCASSSLHFGNGTRLTVT.

This chain uses TRBV2 with TRBJ2-7; 10 bases match TRBD2. Losses at the gene ends were 7 bases for V and 0 bases for J; bases not matched to a gene: 3. The CDR3 length is 14 residues. Germline-derived CDR1 and CDR2 are SNHLY and FYNNEI. The CDR3 coding sequence is TGTGCCAGCACCAGCGGGGGGGCCTCCTACGAGCAGTACTTC. It encodes CASTSGGASYEQYF.

This chain links TRBV15 with TRBJ1-2; TRBD1 is a possible D gene (5 bases). CDR1 is LNHNV, CDR2 YYDKDF, per germline (reference sequence). V was shortened by 0 bases and J by 5 bases, with 16 bases between the two germline ends. This CDR3 region has 16 residues. The CDR3 sequence: CATSRESGAGRYGYTF. The CDR3 bases are TGTGCCACCAGCAGAGAGTCCGGGGCGGGAAGGTATGGCTACACCTTC.

The rearrangement joins TRBV6-5 to TRBJ1-4; TRBD1 matches 9 bases. V was clipped by 8 bases and J by 7 bases; unmatched bases: 8. This CDR3 comprises 14 residues. The germline V gene has CDR1 MNHEY and CDR2 SVGAGI. As DNA, the CDR3 is TGTGCCAGCGGTTCCGGGACAGGGTCTGAAAAACTGTTTTTT. Protein product: CASGSGTGSEKLFF.

The CDR3 sequence: CASSPIAALTRIYEQYF. The CDR3 DNA follows: TGTGCCAGCTCACCAATCGCGGCCCTCACTCGGATCTACGAGCAGTACTTC. The chain has TRBV18 and TRBJ2-7, with D hard to call. CDR1 KGHSH and CDR2 LQKENI come from the germline V gene. V lost 2 bases to trimming and J lost 3 bases, with 20 bases between them. The CDR3 runs 17 residues.

The chain couples TRBV6-2 or TRBV6-3 to TRBJ2-5; the D is unclear. This CDR3 has 14 residues. From germline, CDR1 is MNHEY and CDR2 SVGEGT. V shed 2 bases and J shed 5 bases, with 12 bases lying between them. The CDR3 reads CASSYPGLGETQYF. The DNA of the CDR3 is TGTGCCAGCAGTTACCCGGGTCTTGGGGAGACCCAGTACTTC.

In its sample, this clone was seen a few times. This sequence joins TRBV19 and TRBJ1-6, with D maybe TRBD1 (5 bases). Germline assignment: CDR1 LNHDA and CDR2 SQIVND (reference sequence). Trimming took off 3 bases at V and 11 bases at J, with 11 bases between the two ends. The CDR3 length is 13 residues. CDR3 coding DNA: TGTGCCAGTAGTATTTTCGAACAGGCACCCCTCCACTTT. This translates into CASSIFEQAPLHF.

CDR3 in DNA: TGTGCCAGCCAGATCGGGGGACAGGTTTATGGCTACACCTTC. It encodes CASQIGGQVYGYTF. This chain uses TRBV28 with TRBJ1-2; TRBD1 matches at 8 bases. Germline assignment: CDR1 MDHEN and CDR2 SYDVKM. V was pared by 8 bases and J by 5 bases, with 10 bases of the junction left unmatched. The CDR3 runs to 14 residues.

This chain links TRBV6-1 with TRBJ2-2; 7 nucleotides line up with TRBD1. The CDR3 is made up of 15 amino acids. The V gene end was trimmed by 2 bases and the J gene end by 5 bases; junction bases not matched to a gene: 5. The germline V gene has CDR1 MNHNS and CDR2 SASEGT. In nucleotides, the CDR3 is TGTGCCAGCAGTGAATCTACAGGGGTTACCGGGGAGCTGTTTTTT. It yields the protein CASSESTGVTGELFF.

This chain uses TRBV27 with TRBJ2-3; 11 nucleotides agree with TRBD2. There are 17 residues in the CDR3. J lost 2 bases, V lost 4 bases, and 8 bases had no gene match. Germline-derived CDR1 and CDR2 are MNHEY and SMNVEV (reference sequence). CDR3 in DNA: TGTGCCAGCAGTTCGATTAGCGGGAGGGCCCCCACAGATACGCAGTATTTT. Its translation: CASSSISGRAPTDTQYF.

J is TRBJ2-1 and V is TRBV10-1; 8 bases agree with TRBD2. Germline CDR1 WNHNN, CDR2 SYGVQD (reference sequence). V gave up 6 bases and J gave up 0 bases; unmatched junction bases: 10. This CDR3 is built from 17 residues. The CDR3 region is CASSGLSAGGSYNEQFF. For the CDR3, the DNA is TGCGCCAGCAGCGGACTCTCGGCGGGGGGCTCCTACAATGAGCAGTTCTTC.

The chain employs TRBV19 and TRBJ1-5; D is ambiguous. The ends were cut back, 3 bases at V and 0 bases at J, with 9 bases in the middle. The V gene's germline CDR1 is LNHDA and CDR2 SQIVND (reference sequence). The CDR3 is 15 residues long. For the CDR3, the DNA is TGTGCCAGTAGTATTGCCAGGAATAGCAATCAGCCCCAGCATTTT. This gives the protein CASSIARNSNQPQHF.

The chain employs TRBV6-2 or TRBV6-3 and TRBJ2-2, with 10 bases fitting TRBD1. CDR1 MNHEY and CDR2 SVGEGT come from the germline V gene. V lost 5 bases and J lost 2; bases outside the gene matches: 5. The length of the CDR3 is 16 residues. The CDR3 protein is CASSGRDRGNTGELFF. The CDR3 DNA follows: TGTGCCAGCAGTGGACGGGACAGGGGTAACACCGGGGAGCTGTTTTTT.